This T cell receptor beta chain was observed in a study of shared clonotypes between healthy human individuals. The study's findings and limits: Researchers found naive subsets generally carried larger estimated richness than memory subsets. Specimens sampled were limited to blood, with tissue repertoires likely differing.

As for this clone: Its cognate antigen is unknown.

The ends lost 3 bases at V and 4 bases at J; junction bases unmatched: 9. The germline V gene encodes CDR1 KGHSH and CDR2 LQKENI. The CDR3 covers 17 residues. At a deep level, the assay was run. In the original analysis: With immunoSEQ giving junction-only sequences and no quality scores, filtering differed. Repertoires were generated with immunoSEQ multiplex PCR, while TCRdb's copy carries only in-frame clones and drops some. That table supplies the V and J calls and clone size; D and trimming were determined from the DNA. The data hold 950,000 to 1,100,000 clones, with around 74% observed a single time.

The sequencing input was memory CD4+ T cells sorted from blood. Stated subset: CD45RA-negative fraction. The chain is built from TRBV18 and TRBJ2-5; 12 bases are a match to TRBD2. The receptor's source is a man between 18 and 29 years old in good health. The CDR3 spells CASSPLPSGGAGETQYF. The CDR3 nucleotides are TGTGCCAGCTCACCCCTCCCTAGCGGGGGGGCCGGAGAGACCCAGTACTTC. The variable domain in full, completed from reference TRBV18 and TRBJ2-5, reads NAGVMQNPRHLVRRRGQEARLRCSPMKGHSHVYWYRQLPEEGLKFMVYLQKENIIDESGMPKERFSAEFPKEGPSILRIQQVVRGDSAAYFCASSPLPSGGAGETQYFGPGTRLLVL.